The 15 T cell receptor beta chains below all came from one sample that was sequenced in a study of OX40 agonist ivuxolimab in advanced cancers. The assay was immunoSEQ multiplex PCR, and TCRdb's table has in-frame clones only and misses some. Among some 25,000 clones listed, 70% to 90% were seen once. The sequencing here drew on CD4+ or CD8+ T cells sorted from blood, taken in a trial of the OX40 agonist ivuxolimab. These receptors all come from an adult with an advanced solid tumor such as melanoma, head and neck, liver or kidney cancer.

Points on this clone: One junction end does not reproduce the germline sequence, and a read error may be involved. This sample also contains other DNA sequences that code for the same CDR3. This chain links TRBV6-5 with TRBJ1-2; D unclear. The CDR3 has 15 residues. Germline values: CDR1 MNHEY, CDR2 SVGAGI. The CDR3 is CASSRLGESDYGYTF. The CDR3, as DNA: TGTGCCAGCAGTCGCCTTGGGGAATCCGACTACGGCTACACCTTC.

The chain carries TRBV29-1 and TRBJ1-3, with D possibly TRBD1 on 5 matching bases. This CDR3 is 15 amino acids long. Germline V gene sequence: CDR1 SQVTM, CDR2 ANQGSEA. The V and J ends lost 1 base and 2 bases respectively, with 12 bases between them. The CDR3 bases are TGCAGCGTTGAAGGGCAGGGTCCGCCTGGAAACACCATATATTTT. As protein: CSVEGQGPPGNTIYF.

This clone is medium-sized by share. The chain recombines TRBV9 with TRBJ2-1; D may be TRBD1 or TRBD2 (5 bases each). CDR1 and CDR2 (germline): SGDLS, YYNGEE. The V gene lost 4 bases and the J gene lost 7 bases, with 24 bases spanning the gap. The CDR3 has 17 amino acids. The CDR3 spells CASSSRFGGETGNEQFF. As DNA, the CDR3 is TGTGCCAGCAGCTCTCGTTTTGGGGGAGAGACTGGGAATGAGCAGTTCTTC.

J is TRBJ2-5 and V is TRBV2, with D perhaps matching TRBD1 or TRBD2 (5 bases each). The DNA end favors TRBJ2-7, so the J call may be wrong. Germline V gene data show CDR1 as SNHLY and CDR2 as FYNNEI. This CDR3 region has 16 residues. The CDR3 DNA sequence: TGTGCCAGCAGGGGGACGTATCCCCACTTACCCTACGAGCAGTACTTC. It encodes CASRGTYPHLPYEQYF.

The V gene is TRBV11-3, the J gene TRBJ2-1; TRBD2 is a possible D gene (6 bases). This CDR3 spans 14 amino acids. V gave up 5 bases and J gave up 3 bases, with 11 bases separating them. Germline CDR1 and CDR2: SGHNT and YENEEA. In DNA, the CDR3 is TGTGCCAGCAGCCGGGGACTGATCTACAATGAGCAGTTCTTC. Amino acids: CASSRGLIYNEQFF. Drawing the rest from reference TRBV11-3 and TRBJ2-1, the complete variable domain is EAGVVQSPRYKIIEKKQPVAFWCNPISGHNTLYWYLQNLGQGPELLIRYENEEAVDDSQLPKDRFSAERLKGVDSTLKIQPAELGDSAVYLCASSRGLIYNEQFFGPGTRLTVL.

This rearrangement joins TRBV4-1 to TRBJ2-5, with D possibly matching TRBD2 (6 bases). The CDR3 contains 15 residues. CDR1 and CDR2 from the germline V gene are MGHRA and YSYEKL. V lost 4 bases, J lost 2 bases, and 14 bases lay in between. The CDR3 DNA follows: TGCGCCAGCAGCCCCAAGCTAGCGACTCAAGAGACCCAGTACTTC. Translating it yields CASSPKLATQETQYF.

This chain joins TRBV4-3 and TRBJ2-7, with 10 bases aligning to TRBD1. From germline, CDR1 is LGHNA and CDR2 YSLEER. V was pared by 2 bases and J by 6 bases, with 7 bases of the junction left unmatched. The CDR3 length is 15 residues. In DNA form, the CDR3 reads TGCGCCAGCAGCCAATTGTTGACAGGGGGCATCGAGCAGTACTTC. Amino acid sequence: CASSQLLTGGIEQYF.

V gene TRBV19 combines with J gene TRBJ2-6; D remains unclear. CDR3 length: 15 residues. Germline lookup yields CDR1 LNHDA and CDR2 SQIVND (reference sequence). Trimming cost V 3 bases and J 3 bases, with 9 bases left between them. The CDR3 nucleotides read TGTGCCAGTAGTATGGGGTTGAGTGGGGCCAACGTCCTGACTTTC. Translating it yields CASSMGLSGANVLTF. The full variable domain, in which reference TRBV19 and TRBJ2-6 provide the parts outside the CDR3, is DGGITQSPKYLFRKEGQNVTLSCEQNLNHDAMYWYRQDPGQGLRLIYYSQIVNDFQKGDIAEGYSVSREKKESFPLTVTSAQKNPTAFYLCASSMGLSGANVLTFGAGSRLTVL.

CDR3 nucleotide sequence: TGTGCCAGCAGCCGGGAAGGCGGAGATACGCAGTATTTT. Translating gives CASSREGGDTQYF. The rearrangement joins TRBV11-3 to TRBJ2-3; maybe TRBD2 (5 bases). CDR3 length equals 13 residues. Trimming took off 5 bases at V and 5 bases at J, with 11 bases between the two ends. Germline loops: CDR1 SGHNT, CDR2 YENEEA.

The chain uses TRBV6-1 and TRBJ1-1; TRBD1 is a possible D gene (6 bases). Trimming left V 4 bases short and J 2 bases short, with 11 bases between. The CDR3 loop spans 14 amino acids. CDR1 and CDR2 (germline): MNHNS, SASEGT. The CDR3 DNA follows: TGTGCCAGCAGTGGGTGGGGGGGCAACACTGAAGCTTTCTTT. Encoded protein: CASSGWGGNTEAFF.

This clone is a singleton in its sample. V gene TRBV15 combines with J gene TRBJ2-6, with unresolved D. Trimming left V 0 bases short and J 0 bases short, with 9 bases between. The CDR3 totals 17 residues. Germline V CDR1 and CDR2: LNHNV, YYDKDF (reference sequence). CDR3 nucleotides: TGTGCCACCAGCAGAGATCTCGGCCGCTCTGGGGCCAACGTCCTGACTTTC. It translates to CATSRDLGRSGANVLTF.

This chain connects TRBV27 to TRBJ1-1; a possible D gene is TRBD1 (6 bases). CDR1 and CDR2 (germline): MNHEY, SMNVEV (reference sequence). This CDR3 has 10 residues. The ends were cut back, 8 bases at V and 7 bases at J, with 8 bases in the middle. Here the CDR3 reads CASGTFEAFF. DNA of the CDR3: TGTGCCAGCGGGACATTTGAAGCTTTCTTT.

The CDR3 reads CASSTNDRDHDYGYTF. In nucleotides, the CDR3 is TGTGCCAGCAGCACTAACGACAGGGACCATGACTATGGCTACACCTTC. V and J are TRBV21-1 and TRBJ1-2; the table's TRBD1 call for D was not verified on the DNA. TRBV21-1 is marked as a pseudogene. The CDR3 contains 16 residues.

The table lists this clone with a few counts. The chain recombines TRBV27 with TRBJ1-2, with no clear D. The germline CDR1 and CDR2 sequences are MNHEY and SMNVEV (reference sequence). Trimming removed 6 bases at V and 3 bases at J, with 11 bases between. The CDR3 contains 13 residues. DNA of the CDR3: TGTGCCAGCAGCCTCAGCCCGTACTATGGCTACACCTTC. As protein: CASSLSPYYGYTF.

The V call is TRBV7-6, the J call TRBJ1-4; possible D gene TRBD1, 6 bases. V dropped 0 bases and J dropped 8 bases, with 13 bases sitting between them. This CDR3 is 15 amino acids long. CDR1 and CDR2 from the germline V gene are SGHVS and FNYEAQ. The CDR3 spells CASSLALQGGEKLFF. The CDR3 DNA reads as TGTGCCAGCAGCTTAGCGCTACAGGGTGGCGAAAAACTGTTTTTT.